The text below deals with one T cell receptor beta chain. TCRdb reprocessed the 5' RACE reads and keeps a single row for each CDR3 protein, giving no DNA. This sample's table reports approximately 330,000 distinct CDR3 sequences. This specimen belongs to a study of monozygotic twins with inflammatory bowel disease. Germline CDR1 reads DFQATT; CDR2 reads SNEGSKA (reference sequence). There are 12 residues in the CDR3. The sample was blood. The genes are TRBV20-1 and TRBJ2-1; TCRdb selects TRBD2, and the lack of DNA leaves this call unchecked. The sequence was collected from a human donor with ulcerative colitis or Crohn's disease, or a healthy co-twin of an affected twin (not recorded which). The chain's CDR3 is CSAEMALDEQFF.